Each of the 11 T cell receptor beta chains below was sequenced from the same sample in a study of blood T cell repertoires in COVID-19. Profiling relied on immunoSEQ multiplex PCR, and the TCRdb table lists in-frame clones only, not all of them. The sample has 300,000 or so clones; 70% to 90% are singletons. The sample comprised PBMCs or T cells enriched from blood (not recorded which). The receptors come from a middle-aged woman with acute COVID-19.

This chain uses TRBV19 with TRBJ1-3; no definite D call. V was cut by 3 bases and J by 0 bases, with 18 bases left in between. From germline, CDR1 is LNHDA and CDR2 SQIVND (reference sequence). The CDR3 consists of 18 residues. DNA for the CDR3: TGTGCCAGTAGTATGAAGTTCGAGGCAGAGTTCTCTGGAAACACCATATATTTT. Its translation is CASSMKFEAEFSGNTIYF.

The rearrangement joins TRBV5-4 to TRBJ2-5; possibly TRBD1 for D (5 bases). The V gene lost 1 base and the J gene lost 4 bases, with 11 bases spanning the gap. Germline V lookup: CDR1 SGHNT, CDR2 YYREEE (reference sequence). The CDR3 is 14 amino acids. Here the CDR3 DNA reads TGTGCCAGCAGCTTGTCCAGGGTCCCAGAGACCCAGTACTTC. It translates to CASSLSRVPETQYF. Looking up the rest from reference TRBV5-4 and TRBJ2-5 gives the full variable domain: ETGVTQSPTHLIKTRGQQVTLRCSSQSGHNTVSWYQQALGQGPQFIFQYYREEENGRGNFPPRFSGLQFPNYSSELNVNALELDDSALYLCASSLSRVPETQYFGPGTRLLVL.

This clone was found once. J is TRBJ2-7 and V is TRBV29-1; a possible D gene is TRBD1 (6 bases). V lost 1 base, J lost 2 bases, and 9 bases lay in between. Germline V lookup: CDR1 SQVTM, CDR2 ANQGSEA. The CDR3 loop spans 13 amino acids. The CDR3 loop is CSVEGGGAYEQYF. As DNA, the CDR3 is TGCAGCGTTGAAGGTGGGGGCGCCTACGAGCAGTACTTC.

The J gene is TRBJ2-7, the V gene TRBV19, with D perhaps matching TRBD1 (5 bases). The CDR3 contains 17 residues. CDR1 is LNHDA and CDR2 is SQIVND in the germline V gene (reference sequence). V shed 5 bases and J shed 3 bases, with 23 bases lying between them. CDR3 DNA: TGTGCCAGTAGTCGAACCCCCGGCTGGCAGGGCAACTACGAGCAGTACTTC. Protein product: CASSRTPGWQGNYEQYF.

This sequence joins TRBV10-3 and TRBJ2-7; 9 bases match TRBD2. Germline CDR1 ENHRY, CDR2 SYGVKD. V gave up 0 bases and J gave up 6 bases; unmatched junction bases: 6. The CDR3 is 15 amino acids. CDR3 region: CAISESGGRAGEQYF. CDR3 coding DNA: TGTGCCATCAGTGAGTCTGGCGGGAGGGCCGGCGAGCAGTACTTC.

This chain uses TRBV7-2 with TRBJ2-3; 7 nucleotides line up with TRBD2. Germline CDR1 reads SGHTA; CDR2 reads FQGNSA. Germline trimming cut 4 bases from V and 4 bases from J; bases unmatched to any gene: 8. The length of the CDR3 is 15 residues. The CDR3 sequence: CASSYTGGRADTQYF. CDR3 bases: TGTGCCAGCAGCTATACAGGAGGGAGGGCAGATACGCAGTATTTT.

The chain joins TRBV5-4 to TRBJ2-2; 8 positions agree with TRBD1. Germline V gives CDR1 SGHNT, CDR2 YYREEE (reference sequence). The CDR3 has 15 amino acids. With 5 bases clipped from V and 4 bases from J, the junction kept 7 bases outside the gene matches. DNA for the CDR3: TGTGCCAGCAGACCGCCAGGGGGCGGCACCGGGGAGCTGTTTTTT. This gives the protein CASRPPGGGTGELFF.

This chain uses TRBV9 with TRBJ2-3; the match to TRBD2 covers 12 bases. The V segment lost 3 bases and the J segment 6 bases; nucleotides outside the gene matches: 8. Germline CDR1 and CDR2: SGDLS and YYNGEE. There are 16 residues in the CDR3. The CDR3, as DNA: TGTGCCAGCAGCGCCCGACTAGCGGGAGAACTGGATACGCAGTATTTT. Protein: CASSARLAGELDTQYF.

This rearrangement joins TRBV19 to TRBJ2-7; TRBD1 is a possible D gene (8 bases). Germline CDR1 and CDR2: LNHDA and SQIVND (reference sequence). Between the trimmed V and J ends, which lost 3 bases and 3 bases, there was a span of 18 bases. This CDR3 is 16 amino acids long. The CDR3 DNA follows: TGTGCCAGTAGTATCACAGGGGGAGGGCCATACTACGAGCAGTACTTC. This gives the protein CASSITGGGPYYEQYF.

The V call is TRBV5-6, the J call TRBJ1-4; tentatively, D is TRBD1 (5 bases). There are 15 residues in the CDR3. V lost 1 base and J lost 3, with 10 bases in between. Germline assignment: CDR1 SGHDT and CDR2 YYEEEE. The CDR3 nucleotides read TGTGCCAGCAGCTTGACCAGGGTTCCTAATGAAAAACTGTTTTTT. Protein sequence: CASSLTRVPNEKLFF.

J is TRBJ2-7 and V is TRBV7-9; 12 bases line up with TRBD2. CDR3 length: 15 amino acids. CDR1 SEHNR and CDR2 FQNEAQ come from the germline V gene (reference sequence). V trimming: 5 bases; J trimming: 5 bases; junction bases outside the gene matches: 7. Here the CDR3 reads CASSPSGGAWNEQYF. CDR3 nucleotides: TGTGCCAGCAGCCCTAGCGGGGGGGCCTGGAACGAGCAGTACTTC. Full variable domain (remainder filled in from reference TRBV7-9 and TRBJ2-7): DTGVSQNPRHKITKRGQNVTFRCDPISEHNRLYWYRQTLGQGPEFLTYFQNEAQLEKSRLLSDRFSAERPKGSFSTLEIQRTEQGDSAMYLCASSPSGGAWNEQYFGPGTRLTVT.